This is a list of T cell receptor beta chains from one sample in a study of vaccination and CD4 T cells after COVID-19. No antigen has been assigned to these receptors. MiXCR, applied by TCRdb to the PCR reads, yields one record per CDR3 protein. The profile covers roughly 18,000 distinct CDR3 sequences, with 43% appearing a single time and roughly 6.7% taken by the ten largest. Sequenced here: CD4+ T cells from blood, cultured in vitro, sampled after SARS-CoV-2 vaccination. These receptors all stem from a human donor who had recovered from COVID-19. The CDR3 runs from the conserved cysteine through the conserved F or W. The D gene is left open where the match is weak. Clone size is stated in some rows and not others, as once, few, many or a class when expanded.

v_gene	d_gene	abundance	j_gene	CDR3aa	CDR3nt
TRBV2	-	few	TRBJ1-2	CASIRVVNYGYTF	TGTGCCAGCATCCGGGTCGTTAACTATGGCTACACCTTC
TRBV28	-	few	TRBJ1-1	CASTQGNVNTEAFF	TGTGCCAGCACACAGGGCAACGTGAACACTGAAGCTTTCTTT
TRBV20-1	TRBD2	-	TRBJ2-7	CSASPLAGAYEQYF	TGCAGTGCTAGTCCCCTAGCGGGGGCCTACGAGCAGTACTTC
TRBV20-1	TRBD2	few	TRBJ2-3	CSARKRARLASTDTQYF	TGCAGTGCTAGAAAAAGGGCCCGACTAGCGAGCACAGATACGCAGTATTTT
TRBV6-2/TRBV6-3	-	-	TRBJ2-2	CASKGGQNTGELFF	TGTGCCAGCAAAGGGGGGCAGAACACCGGGGAGCTGTTTTTT
TRBV7-8	-	few	TRBJ1-1	CASSLDQGSKAFF	TGTGCCAGCAGCTTAGACCAGGGTAGTAAAGCTTTCTTT
TRBV28	-	few	TRBJ1-1	CASSIRAGAHTEAFF	TGTGCCAGCAGTATCCGAGCGGGGGCTCACACTGAAGCTTTCTTT
TRBV7-2	TRBD2	once	TRBJ2-3	CASSLVSSGSFSTDMQYF	TGTGCCAGCAGCTTAGTATCTAGCGGGAGTTTTAGCACAGATATGCAGTATTTT
TRBV7-8	TRBD1	medium-sized	TRBJ1-2	CASSTDRGPGGYTF	TGTGCCAGCAGCACGGACAGGGGGCCCGGGGGCTACACCTTC
TRBV7-3	-	-	TRBJ2-3	CASSLIGRGRSTDTQYF	TGTGCCAGCAGCTTAATTGGTCGGGGCCGATCCACAGATACGCAGTATTTT
TRBV7-9	-	-	TRBJ2-7	CASSFGLGNEQYF	TGTGCCAGCAGCTTTGGTTTAGGGAACGAGCAGTACTTC
TRBV20-1	-	-	TRBJ2-3	CSAYSDTQYF	TGCAGTGCTTATTCAGATACGCAGTATTTT
TRBV2	-	few	TRBJ1-2	CASSLTVNYGYTF	TGTGCCAGCAGCCTGACAGTTAACTATGGCTACACCTTC
TRBV4-3	-	-	TRBJ1-1	CASSQDWDGTRLF	TGCGCCAGCAGCCAAGATTGGGATGGAACCCGGCTCTTT
TRBV12-3/TRBV12-4	-	-	TRBJ2-5	CASSLGETQYF	TGTGCCAGCAGTTTAGGGGAGACCCAGTACTTC
TRBV20-1	-	-	TRBJ2-7	CSAAGTRSSYEQYF	TGCAGTGCGGCCGGGACAAGAAGCTCCTACGAGCAGTACTTC
TRBV28	-	few	TRBJ2-7	CASSPPSRAYEQYF	TGTGCCAGCAGTCCCCCGAGCAGGGCATACGAGCAGTACTTC
TRBV5-3	TRBD2	once	TRBJ2-1	CASSLLRLAGGSIDEQFF	TGTGCCAGCAGCTTATTGCGACTAGCGGGAGGGAGCATAGATGAGCAGTTCTTC
TRBV20-1	-	-	TRBJ1-6	CSASVSWANSPLHF	TGCAGTGCTAGCGTTTCCTGGGCAAATTCACCCCTCCACTTT
TRBV15	-	few	TRBJ2-7	CATSRDRGAYEQYF	TGTGCCACCAGCAGAGACAGGGGAGCCTACGAGCAGTACTTC
TRBV11-3	-	-	TRBJ2-1	CASSLRTDENEQFF	TGTGCCAGCAGCCTACGGACAGATGAGAATGAGCAGTTCTTC
TRBV27	-	-	TRBJ1-4	CASSPTTGFGEKLFF	TGTGCCAGCAGTCCCACTACAGGGTTCGGTGAAAAACTGTTTTTT
TRBV20-1	-	-	TRBJ1-2	CSASGRGGGGYTF	TGCAGTGCTAGTGGCAGGGGCGGTGGGGGCTACACCTTC
TRBV20-1	TRBD2	-	TRBJ2-1	CSARDSGGGNEQFF	TGCAGTGCTAGAGATTCGGGGGGGGGCAATGAGCAGTTCTTC
TRBV20-1	-	-	TRBJ1-4	CSARQEEEKLFF	TGCAGTGCTAGACAGGAGGAGGAAAAACTGTTTTTT
TRBV7-8	TRBD2	few	TRBJ2-7	CASSLDVAGVSYEQYF	TGTGCCAGCAGCTTAGACGTAGCGGGCGTTTCCTACGAGCAGTACTTC